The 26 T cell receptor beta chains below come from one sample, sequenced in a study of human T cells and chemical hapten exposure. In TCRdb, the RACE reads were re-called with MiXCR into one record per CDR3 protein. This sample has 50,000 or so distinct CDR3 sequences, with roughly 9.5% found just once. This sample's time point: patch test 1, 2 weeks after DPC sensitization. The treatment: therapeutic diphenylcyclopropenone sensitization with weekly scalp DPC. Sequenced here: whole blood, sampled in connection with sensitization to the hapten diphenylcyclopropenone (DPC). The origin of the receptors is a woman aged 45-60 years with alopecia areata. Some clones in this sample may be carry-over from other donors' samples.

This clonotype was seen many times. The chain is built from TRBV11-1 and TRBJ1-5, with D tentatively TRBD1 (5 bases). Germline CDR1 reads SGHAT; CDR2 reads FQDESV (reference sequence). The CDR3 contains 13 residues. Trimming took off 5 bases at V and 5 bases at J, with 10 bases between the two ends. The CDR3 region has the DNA TGTGCCAGCAGCAAATCGGGGGATCAGCCCCAGCATTTT. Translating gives CASSKSGDQPQHF.

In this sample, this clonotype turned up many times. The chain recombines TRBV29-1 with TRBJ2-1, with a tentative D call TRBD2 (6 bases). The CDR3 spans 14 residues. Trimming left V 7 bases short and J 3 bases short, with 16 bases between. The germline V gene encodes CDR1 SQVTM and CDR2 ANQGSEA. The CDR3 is CSAGDSGLYNEQFF. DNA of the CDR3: TGCAGCGCGGGGGATTCGGGACTCTACAATGAGCAGTTCTTC.

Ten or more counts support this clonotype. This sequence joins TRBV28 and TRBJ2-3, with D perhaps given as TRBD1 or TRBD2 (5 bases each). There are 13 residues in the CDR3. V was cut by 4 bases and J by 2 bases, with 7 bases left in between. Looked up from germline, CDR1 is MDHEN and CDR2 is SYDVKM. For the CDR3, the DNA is TGTGCCAGCAGTTGGGGGACCACAGATACGCAGTATTTT. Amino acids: CASSWGTTDTQYF. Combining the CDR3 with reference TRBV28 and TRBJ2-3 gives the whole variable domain DVKVTQSSRYLVKRTGEKVFLECVQDMDHENMFWYRQDPGLGLRLIYFSYDVKMKEKGDIPEGYSVSREKKERFSLILESASTNQTSMYLCASSWGTTDTQYFGPGTRLTVL.

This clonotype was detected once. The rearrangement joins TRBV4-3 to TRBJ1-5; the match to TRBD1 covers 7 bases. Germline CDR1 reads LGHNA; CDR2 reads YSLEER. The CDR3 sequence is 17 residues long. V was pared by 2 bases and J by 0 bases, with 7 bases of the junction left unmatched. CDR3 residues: CASSQRPQGYSNQPQHF. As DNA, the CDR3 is TGCGCCAGCAGCCAAAGACCACAGGGGTATAGCAATCAGCCCCAGCATTTT.

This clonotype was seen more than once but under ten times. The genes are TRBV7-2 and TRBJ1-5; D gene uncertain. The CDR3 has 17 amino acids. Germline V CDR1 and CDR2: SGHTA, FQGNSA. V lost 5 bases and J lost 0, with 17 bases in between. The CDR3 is CASSPRLGGYSNQPQHF. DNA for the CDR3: TGTGCCAGCAGCCCCCGTCTCGGCGGCTATAGCAATCAGCCCCAGCATTTT.

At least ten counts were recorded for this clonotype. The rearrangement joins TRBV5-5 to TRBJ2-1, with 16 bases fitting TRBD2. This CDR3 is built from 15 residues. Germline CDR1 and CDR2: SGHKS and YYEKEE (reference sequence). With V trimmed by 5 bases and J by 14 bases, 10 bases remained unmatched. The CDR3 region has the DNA TGTGCCAGCAGGGGACCGGGACTAGCGGGAGGGGTTGAGTTCTTC. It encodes CASRGPGLAGGVEFF.

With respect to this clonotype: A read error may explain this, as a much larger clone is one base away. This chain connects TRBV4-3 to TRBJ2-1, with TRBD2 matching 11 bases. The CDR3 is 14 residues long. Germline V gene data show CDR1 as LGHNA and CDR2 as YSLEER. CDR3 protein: CTSNKIAGGNEQFF. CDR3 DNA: TGCACCAGCAACAAGATAGCGGGAGGGAATGAGCAGTTCTTC.

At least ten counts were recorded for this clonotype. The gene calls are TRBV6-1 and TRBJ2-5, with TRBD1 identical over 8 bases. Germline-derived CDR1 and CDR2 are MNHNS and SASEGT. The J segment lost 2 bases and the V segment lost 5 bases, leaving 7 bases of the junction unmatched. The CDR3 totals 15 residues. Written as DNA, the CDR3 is TGTGCCAGCAGTACCCGACAGGGGTCACAAGAGACCCAGTACTTC. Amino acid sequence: CASSTRQGSQETQYF.

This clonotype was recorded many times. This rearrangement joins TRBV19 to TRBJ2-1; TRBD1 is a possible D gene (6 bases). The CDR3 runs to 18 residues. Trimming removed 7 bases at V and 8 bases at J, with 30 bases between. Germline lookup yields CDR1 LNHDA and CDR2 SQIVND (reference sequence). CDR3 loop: CASTPSWGRWLQRDEQFF. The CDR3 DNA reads TGTGCCAGTACCCCAAGTTGGGGGCGCTGGCTTCAGAGGGATGAGCAGTTCTTC. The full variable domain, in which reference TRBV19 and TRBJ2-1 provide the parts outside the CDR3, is DGGITQSPKYLFRKEGQNVTLSCEQNLNHDAMYWYRQDPGQGLRLIYYSQIVNDFQKGDIAEGYSVSREKKESFPLTVTSAQKNPTAFYLCASTPSWGRWLQRDEQFFGPGTRLTVL.

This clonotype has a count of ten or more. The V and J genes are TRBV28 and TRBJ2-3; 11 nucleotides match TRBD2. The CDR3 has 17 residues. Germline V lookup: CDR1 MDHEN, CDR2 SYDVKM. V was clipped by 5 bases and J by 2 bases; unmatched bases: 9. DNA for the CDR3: TGTGCCAGCAGTCAATCGGGACTAGCGGTGAACACAGATACGCAGTATTTT. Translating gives CASSQSGLAVNTDTQYF.

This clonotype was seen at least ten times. The CDR3 sequence: CSARDGYTF. In DNA form, the CDR3 reads TGCAGTGCTAGAGACGGCTACACCTTC. V usage is TRBV20-1 and J usage is TRBJ1-2; no clear D gene. CDR1 is DFQATT and CDR2 is SNEGSKA in the germline V gene (reference sequence). The CDR3 consists of 9 residues. V was clipped by 0 bases and J by 8 bases, with 1 base between them.

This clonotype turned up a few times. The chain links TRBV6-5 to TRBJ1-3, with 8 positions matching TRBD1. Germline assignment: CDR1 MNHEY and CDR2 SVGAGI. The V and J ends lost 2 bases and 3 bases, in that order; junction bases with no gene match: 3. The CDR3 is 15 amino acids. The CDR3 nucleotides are TGTGCCAGCAGTTACCAGGGGGCTGGTGGAAACACCATATATTTT. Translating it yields CASSYQGAGGNTIYF.

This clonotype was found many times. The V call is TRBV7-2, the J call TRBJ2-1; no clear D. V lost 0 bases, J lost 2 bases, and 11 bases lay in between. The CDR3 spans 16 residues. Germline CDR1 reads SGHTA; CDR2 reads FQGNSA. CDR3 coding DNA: TGTGCCAGCAGCTTAGCCCCAAAAGGGACCTACAATGAGCAGTTCTTC. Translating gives CASSLAPKGTYNEQFF.

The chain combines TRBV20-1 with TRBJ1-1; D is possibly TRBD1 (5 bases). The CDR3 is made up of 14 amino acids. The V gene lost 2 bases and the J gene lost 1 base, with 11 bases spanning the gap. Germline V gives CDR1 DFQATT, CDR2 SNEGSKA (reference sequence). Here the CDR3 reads CSARSAGSNTEAFF. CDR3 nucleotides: TGCAGTGCTAGATCTGCAGGGTCGAACACTGAAGCTTTCTTT.

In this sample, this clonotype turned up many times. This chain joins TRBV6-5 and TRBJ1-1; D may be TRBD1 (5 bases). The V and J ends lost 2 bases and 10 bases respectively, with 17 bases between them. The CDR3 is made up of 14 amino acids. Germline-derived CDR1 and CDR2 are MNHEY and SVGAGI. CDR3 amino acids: CASSYRDRGVGAFF. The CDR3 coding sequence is TGTGCCAGCAGTTACCGGGACCGAGGCGTCGGAGCTTTCTTT.

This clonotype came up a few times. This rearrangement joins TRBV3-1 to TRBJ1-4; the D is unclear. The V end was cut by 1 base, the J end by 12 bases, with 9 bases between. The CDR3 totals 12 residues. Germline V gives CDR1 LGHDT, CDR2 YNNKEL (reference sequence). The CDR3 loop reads CASSQGALELFF. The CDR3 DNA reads TGTGCCAGCAGCCAAGGGGCTCTGGAACTGTTTTTT.

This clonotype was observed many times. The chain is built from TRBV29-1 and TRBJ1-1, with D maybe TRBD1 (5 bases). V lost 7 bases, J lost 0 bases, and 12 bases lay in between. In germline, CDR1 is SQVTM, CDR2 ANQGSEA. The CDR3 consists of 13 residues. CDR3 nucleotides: TGCAGCGGACGGGGGGAGGTGAACACTGAAGCTTTCTTT. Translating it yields CSGRGEVNTEAFF.

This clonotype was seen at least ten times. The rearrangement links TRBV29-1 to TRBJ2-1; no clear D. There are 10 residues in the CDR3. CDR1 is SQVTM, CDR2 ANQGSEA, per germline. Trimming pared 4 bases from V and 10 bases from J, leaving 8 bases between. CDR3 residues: CSVGGNEQFF. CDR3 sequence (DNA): TGCAGCGTTGGTGGGAACGAGCAGTTCTTC.

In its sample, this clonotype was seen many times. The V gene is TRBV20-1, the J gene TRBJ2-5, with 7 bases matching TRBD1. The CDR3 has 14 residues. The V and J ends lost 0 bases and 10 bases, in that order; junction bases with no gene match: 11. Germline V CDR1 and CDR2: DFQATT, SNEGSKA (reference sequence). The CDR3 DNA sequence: TGCAGTGCTAGAGATCGCCGGACCACAGGGGACCAGTACTTC. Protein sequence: CSARDRRTTGDQYF.

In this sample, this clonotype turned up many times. This CDR3 reads CASRAVGGADTQYF. In DNA, the CDR3 is TGTGCCAGCAGAGCCGTGGGAGGGGCAGATACGCAGTATTTT. V and J are TRBV2 and TRBJ2-3; 7 bases are a match to TRBD2. The CDR3 is 14 residues long. After removal of 6 bases from V and 4 bases from J, the junction contained 7 bases not matched to a gene. The germline gives CDR1 SNHLY, CDR2 FYNNEI. The full variable domain, with the rest looked up from reference TRBV2 and TRBJ2-3, is EPEVTQTPSHQVTQMGQEVILRCVPISNHLYFYWYRQILGQKVEFLVSFYNNEISEKSEIFDDQFSVERPDGSNFTLKIRSTKLEDSAMYFCASRAVGGADTQYFGPGTRLTVL.

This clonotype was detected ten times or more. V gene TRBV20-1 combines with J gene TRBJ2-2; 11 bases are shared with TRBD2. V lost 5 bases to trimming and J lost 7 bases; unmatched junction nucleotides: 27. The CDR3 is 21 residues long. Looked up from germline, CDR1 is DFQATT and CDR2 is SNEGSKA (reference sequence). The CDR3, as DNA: TGCAGTGCTCAAAGCCCAGGGGACAGCCTAACTAGCGGGAGTAGGGTCGGGGAGCTGTTTTTT. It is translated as CSAQSPGDSLTSGSRVGELFF.

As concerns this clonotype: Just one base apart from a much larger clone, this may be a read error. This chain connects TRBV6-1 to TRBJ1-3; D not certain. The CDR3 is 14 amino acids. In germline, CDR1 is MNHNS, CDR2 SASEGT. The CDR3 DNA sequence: TGTACCAGCAGTACAGATTTCTCTGGAAACACCATATATTTT. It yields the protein CTSSTDFSGNTIYF.

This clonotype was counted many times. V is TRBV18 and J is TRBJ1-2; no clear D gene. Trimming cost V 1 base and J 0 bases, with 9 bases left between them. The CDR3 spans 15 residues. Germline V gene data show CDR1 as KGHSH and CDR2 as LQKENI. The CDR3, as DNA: TGTGCCAGCTCACCACGGAACGCAGCTAACTATGGCTACACCTTC. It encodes CASSPRNAANYGYTF.

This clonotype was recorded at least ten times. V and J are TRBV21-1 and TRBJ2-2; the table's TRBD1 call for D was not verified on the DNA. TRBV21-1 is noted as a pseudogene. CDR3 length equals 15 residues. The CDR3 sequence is CASSVGQGGNGELFF. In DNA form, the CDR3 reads TGTGCCAGCAGCGTAGGACAGGGAGGTAACGGGGAGCTGTTTTTT.

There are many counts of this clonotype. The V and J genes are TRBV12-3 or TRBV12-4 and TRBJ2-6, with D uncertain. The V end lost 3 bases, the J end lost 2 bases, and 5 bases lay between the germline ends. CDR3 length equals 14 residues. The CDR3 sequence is CASSFGTGANVLTF. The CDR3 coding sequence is TGTGCCAGCAGTTTTGGGACTGGGGCCAACGTCCTGACTTTC.

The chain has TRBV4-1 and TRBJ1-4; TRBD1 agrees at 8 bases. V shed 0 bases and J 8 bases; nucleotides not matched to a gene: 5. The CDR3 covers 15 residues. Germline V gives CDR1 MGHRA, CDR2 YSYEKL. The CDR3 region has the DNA TGCGCCAGCAGCCAAGATTCAGGGGGCGACGAAAAACTGTTTTTT. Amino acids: CASSQDSGGDEKLFF.